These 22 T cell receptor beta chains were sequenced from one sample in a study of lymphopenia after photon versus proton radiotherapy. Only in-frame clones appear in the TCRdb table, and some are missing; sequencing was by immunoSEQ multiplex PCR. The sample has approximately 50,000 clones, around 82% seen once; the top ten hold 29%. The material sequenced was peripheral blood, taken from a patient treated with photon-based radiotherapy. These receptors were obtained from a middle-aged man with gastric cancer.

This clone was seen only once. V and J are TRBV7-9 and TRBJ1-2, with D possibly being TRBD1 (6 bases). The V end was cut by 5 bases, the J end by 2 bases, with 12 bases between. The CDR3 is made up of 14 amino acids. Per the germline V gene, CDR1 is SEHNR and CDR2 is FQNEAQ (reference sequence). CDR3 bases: TGTGCCAGCAGCCCCACAAGGGGGAACTATGGCTACACCTTC. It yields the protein CASSPTRGNYGYTF.

CDR3 nucleotides: TGTGCCAGCAGCCAAGGACAGGGGCCAAATAATGAAAAACTGTTTTTT. It translates to CASSQGQGPNNEKLFF. This chain uses TRBV4-2 with TRBJ1-4; 8 positions match TRBD1. This CDR3 is built from 16 residues. With V trimmed by 1 base and J by 4 bases, 5 bases remained unmatched. The germline CDR1 and CDR2 sequences are LGHNA and YNFKEQ.

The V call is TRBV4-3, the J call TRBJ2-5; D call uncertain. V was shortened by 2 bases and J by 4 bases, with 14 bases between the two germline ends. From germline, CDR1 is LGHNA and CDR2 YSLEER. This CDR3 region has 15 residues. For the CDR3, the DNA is TGCGCCAGCAGCCAAATTCGGGCAGCCGCAGAGACCCAGTACTTC. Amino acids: CASSQIRAAAETQYF.

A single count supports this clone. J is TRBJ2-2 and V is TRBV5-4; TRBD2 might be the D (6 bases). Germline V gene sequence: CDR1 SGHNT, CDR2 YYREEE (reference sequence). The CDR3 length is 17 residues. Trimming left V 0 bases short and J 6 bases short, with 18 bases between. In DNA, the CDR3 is TGTGCCAGCAGCTTGGCCGTGGGGGGAGGAATGGCCGGGGAGCTGTTTTTT. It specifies CASSLAVGGGMAGELFF.

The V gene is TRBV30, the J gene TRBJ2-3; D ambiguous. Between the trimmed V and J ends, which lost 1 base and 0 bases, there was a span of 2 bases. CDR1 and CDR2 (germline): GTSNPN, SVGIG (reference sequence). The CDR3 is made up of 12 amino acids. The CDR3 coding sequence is TGTGCCTGGAGTGGTAGCACAGATACGCAGTATTTT. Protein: CAWSGSTDTQYF.

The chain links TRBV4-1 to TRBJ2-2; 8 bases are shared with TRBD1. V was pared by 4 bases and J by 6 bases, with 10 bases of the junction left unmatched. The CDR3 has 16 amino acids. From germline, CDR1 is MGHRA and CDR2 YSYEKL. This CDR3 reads CASSPDADRGAGELFF. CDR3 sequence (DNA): TGCGCCAGCAGCCCGGATGCTGACAGGGGTGCCGGGGAGCTGTTTTTT.

The CDR3 loop is CASSLGGARNIQYF. CDR3 coding DNA: TGTGCCAGCAGCCTAGGGGGGGCAAGAAACATTCAGTACTTC. The chain employs TRBV11-2 and TRBJ2-4; TRBD2 might be the D (7 bases). Germline-derived CDR1 and CDR2 are SGHAT and FQNNGV. This CDR3 has 14 residues. Trimming left V 5 bases short and J 6 bases short, with 14 bases between.

In nucleotides, the CDR3 is TGTGCCAGTAGTATAAGGGCGAACACTGAAGCTTTCTTT. Protein product: CASSIRANTEAFF. This chain joins TRBV19 and TRBJ1-1; D uncertain. Trimming took off 2 bases at V and 1 base at J, with 5 bases between the two ends. The CDR3 contains 13 residues. In germline, CDR1 is LNHDA, CDR2 SQIVND (reference sequence). Full variable domain (missing parts from reference TRBV19 and TRBJ1-1): DGGITQSPKYLFRKEGQNVTLSCEQNLNHDAMYWYRQDPGQGLRLIYYSQIVNDFQKGDIAEGYSVSREKKESFPLTVTSAQKNPTAFYLCASSIRANTEAFFGQGTRLTVV.

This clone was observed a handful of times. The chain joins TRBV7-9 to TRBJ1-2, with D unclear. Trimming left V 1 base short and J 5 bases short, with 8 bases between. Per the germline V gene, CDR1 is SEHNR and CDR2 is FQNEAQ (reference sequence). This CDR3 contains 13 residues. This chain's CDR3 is CASSLGSAYGYTF. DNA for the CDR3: TGTGCCAGCAGCTTAGGGTCGGCATATGGCTACACCTTC.

The CDR3 protein is CASSPQRPRFSGNTIYF. DNA of the CDR3: TGTGCCAGCTCACCCCAAAGACCGCGTTTCTCCGGAAACACCATATATTTT. This chain links TRBV18 with TRBJ1-3; unclear D gene. V lost 3 bases, J lost 4 bases, and 19 bases lay in between. This CDR3 comprises 17 residues. The germline gives CDR1 KGHSH, CDR2 LQKENI. The variable domain in full, completed from reference TRBV18 and TRBJ1-3, reads NAGVMQNPRHLVRRRGQEARLRCSPMKGHSHVYWYRQLPEEGLKFMVYLQKENIIDESGMPKERFSAEFPKEGPSILRIQQVVRGDSAAYFCASSPQRPRFSGNTIYFGEGSWLTVV.

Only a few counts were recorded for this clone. This CDR3 reads CAFLSTAFSFF. CDR3 bases: TGTGCCTTTCTCTCGACAGCGTTTTCTTTCTTT. The chain employs TRBV30 and TRBJ1-1, with a possible D match to TRBD1 (5 bases). Germline V gene data show CDR1 as GTSNPN and CDR2 as SVGIG (reference sequence). The CDR3 covers 11 residues. The V end was cut by 7 bases, the J end by 12 bases, with 18 bases between.

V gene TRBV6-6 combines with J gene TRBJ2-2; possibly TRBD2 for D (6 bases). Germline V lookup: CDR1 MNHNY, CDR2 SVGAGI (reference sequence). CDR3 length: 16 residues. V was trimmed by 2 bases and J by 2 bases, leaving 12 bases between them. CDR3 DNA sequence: TGTGCCAGCAGTTACGGAGGGACCCTAAACACCGGGGAGCTGTTTTTT. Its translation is CASSYGGTLNTGELFF.

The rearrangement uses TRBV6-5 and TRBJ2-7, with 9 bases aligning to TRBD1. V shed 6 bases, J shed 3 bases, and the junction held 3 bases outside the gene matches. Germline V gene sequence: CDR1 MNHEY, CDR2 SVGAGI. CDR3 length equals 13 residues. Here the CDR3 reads CASSLGQGYEQYF. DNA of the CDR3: TGTGCCAGCAGCCTGGGACAGGGCTACGAGCAGTACTTC.

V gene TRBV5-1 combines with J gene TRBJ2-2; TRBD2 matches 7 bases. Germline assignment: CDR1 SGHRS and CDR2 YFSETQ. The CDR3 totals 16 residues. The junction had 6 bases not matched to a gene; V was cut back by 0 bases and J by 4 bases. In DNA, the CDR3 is TGCGCCAGCAGCTTGGGGGCGGGAGCAAGCACCGGGGAGCTGTTTTTT. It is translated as CASSLGAGASTGELFF.

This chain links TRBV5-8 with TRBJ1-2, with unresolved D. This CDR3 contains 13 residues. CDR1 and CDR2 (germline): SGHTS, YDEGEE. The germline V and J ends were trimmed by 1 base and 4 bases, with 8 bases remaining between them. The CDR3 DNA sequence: TGTGCCAGCAGCTTGTCTCTGACCTATGGCTACACCTTC. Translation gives CASSLSLTYGYTF.

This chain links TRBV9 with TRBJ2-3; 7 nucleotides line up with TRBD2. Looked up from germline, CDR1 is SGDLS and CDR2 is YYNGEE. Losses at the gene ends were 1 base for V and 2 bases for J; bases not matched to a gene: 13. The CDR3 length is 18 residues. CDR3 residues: CASSVRNTGGGLTDTQYF. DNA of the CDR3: TGTGCCAGCAGCGTAAGAAATACGGGGGGAGGGCTCACAGATACGCAGTATTTT.

The CDR3: CASRTLREGPNEQYF. CDR3 nucleotide sequence: TGTGCCAGCAGGACCCTGCGGGAGGGCCCCAACGAGCAGTACTTC. The gene calls are TRBV2 and TRBJ2-7; 9 positions match TRBD2. Germline loops: CDR1 SNHLY, CDR2 FYNNEI. CDR3 length: 15 amino acids. J was trimmed by 5 bases and V by 6 bases; bases with no gene match: 11.

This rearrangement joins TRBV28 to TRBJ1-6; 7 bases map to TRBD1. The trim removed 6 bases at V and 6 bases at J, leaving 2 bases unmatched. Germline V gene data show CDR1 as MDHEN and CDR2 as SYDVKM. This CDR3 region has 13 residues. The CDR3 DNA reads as TGTGCCAGCAGCCGACAGGGTAATTCACCCCTCCACTTT. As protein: CASSRQGNSPLHF. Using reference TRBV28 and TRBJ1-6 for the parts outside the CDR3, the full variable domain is DVKVTQSSRYLVKRTGEKVFLECVQDMDHENMFWYRQDPGLGLRLIYFSYDVKMKEKGDIPEGYSVSREKKERFSLILESASTNQTSMYLCASSRQGNSPLHFGNGTRLTVT.

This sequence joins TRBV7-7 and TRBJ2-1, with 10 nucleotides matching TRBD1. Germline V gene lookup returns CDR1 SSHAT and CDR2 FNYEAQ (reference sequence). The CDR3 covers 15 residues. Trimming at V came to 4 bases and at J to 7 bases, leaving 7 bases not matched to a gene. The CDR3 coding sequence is TGTGCCAGCAGCTCCGGGACAGGGGTTAAGAATGAGCAGTTCTTC. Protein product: CASSSGTGVKNEQFF.

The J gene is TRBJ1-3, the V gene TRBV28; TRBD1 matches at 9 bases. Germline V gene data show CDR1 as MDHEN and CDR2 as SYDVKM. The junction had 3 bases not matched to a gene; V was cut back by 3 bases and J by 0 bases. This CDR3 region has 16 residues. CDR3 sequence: CASSFGQGISGNTIYF. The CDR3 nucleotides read TGTGCCAGCAGTTTTGGACAGGGGATCTCTGGAAACACCATATATTTT.

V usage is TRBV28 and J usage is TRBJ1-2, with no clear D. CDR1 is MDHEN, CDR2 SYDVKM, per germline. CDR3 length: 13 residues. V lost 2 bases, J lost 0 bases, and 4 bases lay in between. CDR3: CASSLAANYGYTF. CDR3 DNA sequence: TGTGCCAGCAGTTTAGCAGCTAACTATGGCTACACCTTC.

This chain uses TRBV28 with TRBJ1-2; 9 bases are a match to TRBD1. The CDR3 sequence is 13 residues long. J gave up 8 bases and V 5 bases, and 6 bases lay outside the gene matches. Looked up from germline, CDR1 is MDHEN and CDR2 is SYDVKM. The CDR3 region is CASSRTGDGGYTF. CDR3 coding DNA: TGTGCCAGCAGTCGGACAGGGGACGGCGGCTACACCTTC.